These 19 T cell receptor beta chains were sequenced from one sample in a study of T-cell memory formation after mild COVID-19. TCRdb recomputed calls from the 5' RACE reads with MiXCR, one row per CDR3 protein. The sample has about 150,000 distinct CDR3 sequences, under 25% seen once. Sequencing was done on a sample of PBMCs or a T cell subset sorted from them (not recorded which). The source is an adult woman who had mild COVID-19 (a few samples of this study predate the infection). Cell type and time point are not known.

Only a few counts were recorded for this clonotype. The chain combines TRBV4-1 with TRBJ2-2; D unclear. Trimming removed 2 bases at V and 1 base at J, with 5 bases between. Germline values: CDR1 MGHRA, CDR2 YSYEKL. This CDR3 is 14 amino acids long. The CDR3 here is CASSQPGNTGELFF. The CDR3 bases are TGCGCCAGCAGCCAACCAGGGAACACCGGGGAGCTGTTTTTT.

This clonotype was counted a few times. The chain combines TRBV6-5 with TRBJ2-5, with D perhaps matching TRBD2 (6 bases). The CDR3 contains 16 residues. Germline V gives CDR1 MNHEY, CDR2 SVGAGI. V shed 0 bases and J shed 5 bases, with 16 bases lying between them. The DNA of the CDR3 is TGTGCCAGCAGTTACTCTAACAGGAGGGCCAGGGAGACCCAGTACTTC. It encodes CASSYSNRRARETQYF.

This chain joins TRBV3-1 and TRBJ2-7; 9 bases are shared with TRBD2. Germline V CDR1 and CDR2: LGHDT, YNNKEL (reference sequence). CDR3 size: 15 residues. Unmatched junction bases numbered 7, after V lost 0 bases and J lost 7 bases. The CDR3 coding sequence is TGTGCCAGCAGCCAAGAGGGGACTAGCCGGCGGGAGCAGTACTTC. Its translation is CASSQEGTSRREQYF.

This clonotype was found once. The chain carries TRBV20-1 and TRBJ2-2, with 7 bases matching TRBD1. The CDR3 consists of 14 residues. Germline values: CDR1 DFQATT, CDR2 SNEGSKA (reference sequence). V gave up 5 bases and J gave up 5 bases; unmatched junction bases: 8. As DNA, the CDR3 is TGCAGTGCTCAGACAGGGAGCTCGACCGGGGAGCTGTTTTTT. This codes for CSAQTGSSTGELFF.

The chain couples TRBV5-4 to TRBJ2-3, with 9 bases identical to TRBD1. Germline loops: CDR1 SGHNT, CDR2 YYREEE (reference sequence). With V trimmed by 3 bases and J by 3 bases, 8 bases remained unmatched. The CDR3 is 16 residues long. CDR3 sequence (DNA): TGTGCCAGCAGCTCGACAAAGACAGGGGGTACAGATACGCAGTATTTT. Residues: CASSSTKTGGTDTQYF.

The chain recombines TRBV20-1 with TRBJ1-1; 10 bases agree with TRBD1. The CDR3 is made up of 15 amino acids. Losses at the gene ends were 5 bases for V and 3 bases for J; bases not matched to a gene: 9. CDR1 and CDR2 from the germline V gene are DFQATT and SNEGSKA (reference sequence). The CDR3 DNA sequence: TGCAGTGCTGGACAGGGGGTCGCAGACTACACTGAAGCTTTCTTT. This gives the protein CSAGQGVADYTEAFF.

This clonotype turned up a few times. The chain combines TRBV18 with TRBJ2-7; 12 bases are a match to TRBD2. There are 16 residues in the CDR3. The V segment lost 6 bases and the J segment 2 bases; nucleotides outside the gene matches: 8. Germline lookup yields CDR1 KGHSH and CDR2 LQKENI. CDR3 in DNA: TGTGCCAGCTCGCCTAGGACTAGCGGGGCAACCTACGAGCAGTACTTC. Its protein product is CASSPRTSGATYEQYF.

This clonotype was detected only a few times. V is TRBV5-1 and J is TRBJ2-2; 7 nucleotides line up with TRBD1. V shed 7 bases, J shed 5 bases, and the junction held 8 bases outside the gene matches. The CDR3 sequence is 14 residues long. CDR1 is SGHRS and CDR2 is YFSETQ in the germline V gene. For the CDR3, the DNA is TGCGCCAGCTCGACAGGGACAGTAACCGGGGAGCTGTTTTTT. Protein product: CASSTGTVTGELFF. The full variable domain, with the rest looked up from reference TRBV5-1 and TRBJ2-2, is KAGVTQTPRYLIKTRGQQVTLSCSPISGHRSVSWYQQTPGQGLQFLFEYFSETQRNKGNFPGRFSGRQFSNSRSEMNVSTLELGDSALYLCASSTGTVTGELFFGEGSRLTVL.

The chain couples TRBV5-1 to TRBJ2-2, with TRBD1 identical over 7 bases. Germline V gives CDR1 SGHRS, CDR2 YFSETQ. The CDR3 runs to 13 residues. V dropped 2 bases and J dropped 6; count of bases not matched to a gene: 1. This CDR3 is CASSFQGAGELFF. Written as DNA, the CDR3 is TGCGCCAGCAGCTTTCAGGGGGCCGGGGAGCTGTTTTTT.

In its sample, this clonotype was seen many times. The rearrangement joins TRBV12-3 or TRBV12-4 to TRBJ2-7, with 8 positions matching TRBD1. The CDR3 covers 12 residues. The V segment lost 5 bases and the J segment 6 bases; nucleotides outside the gene matches: 3. Here the CDR3 reads CASSLTGAEQYF. The CDR3 bases are TGTGCCAGCAGTCTGACAGGGGCCGAGCAGTACTTC.

This clonotype was seen only a few times. V gene TRBV4-1 combines with J gene TRBJ2-5, with D possibly being TRBD1 (5 bases). CDR3 length: 17 amino acids. Trimming cost V 3 bases and J 0 bases, with 17 bases left between them. Germline V gene lookup returns CDR1 MGHRA and CDR2 YSYEKL. CDR3 sequence reads: CASSQAPKGHYQETQYF. CDR3 bases: TGCGCCAGCAGCCAGGCCCCAAAGGGGCATTACCAAGAGACCCAGTACTTC.

The rearrangement joins TRBV20-1 to TRBJ2-1; 8 positions agree with TRBD2. The CDR3 loop spans 15 amino acids. Germline-derived CDR1 and CDR2 are DFQATT and SNEGSKA (reference sequence). J lost 2 bases, V lost 0 bases, and 3 bases had no gene match. The CDR3 sequence is CSARDRLAPYNEQFF. CDR3 DNA: TGCAGTGCTAGAGACCGACTAGCGCCCTACAATGAGCAGTTCTTC.

V gene TRBV7-2 combines with J gene TRBJ2-5, with D uncertain. Germline loops: CDR1 SGHTA, CDR2 FQGNSA. This CDR3 is 14 amino acids long. V dropped 3 bases and J dropped 5 bases, with 13 bases sitting between them. The CDR3 sequence is CASSFGRHRETQYF. For the CDR3, the DNA is TGTGCCAGCAGCTTCGGACGGCACCGGGAGACCCAGTACTTC.

This clonotype has only a few counts. The genes are TRBV5-1 and TRBJ1-2, with TRBD1 matching 8 bases. V lost 1 base to trimming and J lost 6 bases; unmatched junction nucleotides: 8. CDR3 length: 15 amino acids. Germline CDR1 and CDR2: SGHRS and YFSETQ. This CDR3 reads CASSLFGQGEDGYTF. The CDR3 DNA reads TGCGCCAGCAGCTTGTTTGGACAGGGCGAGGATGGCTACACCTTC.

The genes are TRBV7-9 and TRBJ1-2; D remains ambiguous. CDR3 length: 14 amino acids. Germline V gene data show CDR1 as SEHNR and CDR2 as FQNEAQ (reference sequence). V dropped 6 bases and J dropped 4 bases, with 15 bases sitting between them. The CDR3 DNA sequence: TGTGCCAGCAGTTACCGGGGAGTCGGCTATGGCTACACCTTC. It encodes CASSYRGVGYGYTF.

J is TRBJ1-3 and V is TRBV7-2; TRBD1 is a possible D gene (6 bases). V was trimmed by 4 bases and J by 2 bases, leaving 15 bases between them. The CDR3 is 16 residues long. CDR1 and CDR2 from the germline V gene are SGHTA and FQGNSA. CDR3 sequence: CASSSSGAPAGNTIYF. In DNA form, the CDR3 reads TGTGCCAGCAGCTCCTCAGGGGCACCAGCTGGAAACACCATATATTTT.

This clonotype was picked up a small number of times. CDR3 sequence: CATSPRQGGGQETQYF. The CDR3 nucleotides are TGTGCCACCAGCCCCCGACAGGGAGGGGGCCAAGAGACCCAGTACTTC. The rearrangement joins TRBV15 to TRBJ2-5; the D gene could be TRBD1 or TRBD2 (7 bases each). Germline CDR1 and CDR2: LNHNV and YYDKDF (reference sequence). V lost 5 bases and J 1 base, leaving 17 bases between the germline ends. The length of the CDR3 is 16 residues. Variable domain in full (rest from reference TRBV15 and TRBJ2-5): DAMVIQNPRYQVTQFGKPVTLSCSQTLNHNVMYWYQQKSSQAPKLLFHYYDKDFNNEADTPDNFQSRRPNTSFCFLDIRSPGLGDTAMYLCATSPRQGGGQETQYFGPGTRLLVL.

This clonotype was found a few times. This chain links TRBV5-1 with TRBJ1-2; a possible D gene is TRBD1 (5 bases). V lost 7 bases and J lost 8, with 21 bases in between. The CDR3 is made up of 14 amino acids. Germline V gives CDR1 SGHRS, CDR2 YFSETQ. The CDR3 is CASGQGEGSSGYTF. CDR3 nucleotide sequence: TGCGCCAGCGGCCAAGGGGAGGGTTCGAGCGGCTACACCTTC.

The rearrangement uses TRBV6-5 and TRBJ2-7, with TRBD2 identical over 8 bases. Per germline, CDR1 MNHEY and CDR2 SVGAGI. V was pared by 2 bases and J by 6 bases, with 15 bases of the junction left unmatched. The CDR3 runs 17 residues. The CDR3 sequence is CASSYAYDGGGRLEQYF. The CDR3 DNA sequence: TGTGCCAGCAGTTACGCCTACGACGGGGGCGGGAGGCTCGAGCAGTACTTC.